Detailed here is one T cell receptor (beta chain). This record belongs to a study of cytomegalovirus exposure and HLA in healthy donors. Only in-frame clones appear in the TCRdb table, and some are missing; sequencing was by immunoSEQ multiplex PCR. The sample has some 130,000 clones, approximately 84% seen once. This CDR3 has 14 amino acids. Trimming removed 6 bases at V and 6 bases at J, with 14 bases between. The germline CDR1 and CDR2 sequences are LNHDA and SQIVND (reference sequence). The receptor was derived from a man under 40 in good health and CMV-seropositive. Sequencing was carried out using PBMCs. The chain combines TRBV19 with TRBJ1-4; no definite D call. CDR3 residues: CASRIGQAHEKLFF. As DNA, the CDR3 is TGTGCCAGTAGGATTGGGCAGGCCCATGAAAAACTGTTTTTT.